These 12 T cell receptor beta chains came from one sample sequenced in a study of T cell clones after liver transplantation. Data came from immunoSEQ multiplex PCR; TCRdb stores just in-frame clones and leaves some out. The table lists around 80,000 clones, nearly 85% of them singletons. The sequencing here drew on CD4+ T cells from blood, taken 46 months after liver transplant. These receptors originate from a human patient who received a liver transplant. Some T cells may be supplied by the graft donor.

A few counts support this clone. Other DNA sequences within the sample encode an identical CDR3. The chain links TRBV7-2 to TRBJ1-5, with TRBD1 as a possible D gene (6 bases). Germline lookup yields CDR1 SGHTA and CDR2 FQGNSA. The CDR3 is made up of 14 amino acids. V shed 4 bases and J shed 7 bases, with 14 bases lying between them. In DNA form, the CDR3 reads TGTGCCAGCAGCTCCGGGCAGGGGTTACAGCCCCAGCATTTT. This codes for CASSSGQGLQPQHF.

V gene TRBV6-1 combines with J gene TRBJ1-5; 8 bases match TRBD1. The V gene's germline CDR1 is MNHNS and CDR2 SASEGT. V lost 6 bases, J lost 9 bases, and 13 bases stayed unmatched. The CDR3 contains 15 residues. The CDR3 region has the DNA TGTGCCAGCAGACCGCAGGGGGCCAACATATTGCCCCAGCATTTT. This sequence encodes CASRPQGANILPQHF.

Within the sample, this clone is medium-sized. The germline gene is not matched at one end of the junction; a read error may be the cause. The rearrangement links TRBV4-2 to TRBJ2-7; 7 bases are a match to TRBD2. The CDR3 sequence is 12 residues long. Germline values: CDR1 LGHNA, CDR2 YNFKEQ. CDR3 protein: CASSPNRDYLFF. The CDR3 DNA reads TGTGCCAGCAGCCCAAACCGGGACTATCTATTTTTC.

The chain joins TRBV7-2 to TRBJ2-2; tentatively, D is TRBD2 (6 bases). This CDR3 has 15 amino acids. Trimming shortened V by 4 bases and J by 0 bases, and 9 bases separated the two germline ends. Germline V gene data show CDR1 as SGHTA and CDR2 as FQGNSA. CDR3: CASSSGTPNTGELFF. The CDR3, as DNA: TGTGCCAGCAGCTCCGGGACTCCGAACACCGGGGAGCTGTTTTTT.

This CDR3 is CASSLGGGNHPGEQFF. As DNA, the CDR3 is TGTGCCAGCAGCTTGGGAGGCGGGAATCACCCCGGTGAGCAGTTCTTC. The V and J genes are TRBV5-6 and TRBJ2-1; D is perhaps TRBD2 (6 bases). Germline CDR1 and CDR2: SGHDT and YYEEEE. This CDR3 comprises 16 residues. V was shortened by 0 bases and J by 9 bases, with 19 bases between the two germline ends.

The gene calls are TRBV14 and TRBJ1-1; D possibly corresponds to TRBD1 (5 bases). V was shortened by 5 bases and J by 9 bases, with 13 bases between the two germline ends. Germline V lookup: CDR1 SGHDN, CDR2 FVKESK. The CDR3 loop spans 12 amino acids. In DNA, the CDR3 is TGTGCCAGCAGCTCCCAGGGAGAGAAAGCTTTCTTT. This gives the protein CASSSQGEKAFF.

This chain connects TRBV19 to TRBJ1-5; 10 bases are a match to TRBD1. In germline, CDR1 is LNHDA, CDR2 SQIVND (reference sequence). V was clipped by 6 bases and J by 0 bases; unmatched bases: 11. CDR3 size: 18 residues. CDR3 loop: CASRVLRTGGYSNQPQHF. The CDR3 nucleotides are TGTGCCAGTAGAGTACTCCGGACAGGGGGATATAGCAATCAGCCCCAGCATTTT. The variable domain in full, with the rest retrieved from reference TRBV19 and TRBJ1-5, is DGGITQSPKYLFRKEGQNVTLSCEQNLNHDAMYWYRQDPGQGLRLIYYSQIVNDFQKGDIAEGYSVSREKKESFPLTVTSAQKNPTAFYLCASRVLRTGGYSNQPQHFGDGTRLSIL.

The V and J genes are TRBV10-1 and TRBJ2-2; 7 bases are shared with TRBD1. The CDR3 covers 14 residues. Germline V lookup: CDR1 WNHNN, CDR2 SYGVQD (reference sequence). J gave up 5 bases and V 3 bases, and 3 bases lay outside the gene matches. The CDR3: CASSDGQVTGELFF. The CDR3 DNA sequence: TGCGCCAGCAGTGATGGACAGGTGACCGGGGAGCTGTTTTTT.

The CDR3 is CASSLYRGLDTIYF. The CDR3 DNA follows: TGTGCCAGCAGTTTATATCGGGGATTGGACACCATATATTTT. The chain combines TRBV28 with TRBJ1-3; D is uncertain. Looked up from germline, CDR1 is MDHEN and CDR2 is SYDVKM. The CDR3 is 14 amino acids. V gave up 1 base and J gave up 8 bases, with 12 bases separating them.

This clone showed up just a few times. V is TRBV11-2 and J is TRBJ2-4, with 11 bases fitting TRBD2. Germline CDR1 and CDR2: SGHAT and FQNNGV. The CDR3 is 16 residues long. Losses at the gene ends were 5 bases for V and 5 bases for J; bases not matched to a gene: 8. The CDR3 DNA reads TGTGCCAGCAGCCCCCTGGGACTAGCGGTCCAAAACATTCAGTACTTC. Translating gives CASSPLGLAVQNIQYF.

This chain links TRBV9 with TRBJ2-1; 7 bases align to TRBD1. The CDR3 is 15 amino acids. J lost 7 bases, V lost 3 bases, and 10 bases had no gene match. Germline V gene lookup returns CDR1 SGDLS and CDR2 YYNGEE. CDR3 residues: CASSASGQLGNEQFF. CDR3 bases: TGTGCCAGCAGCGCCTCGGGACAGCTAGGGAATGAGCAGTTCTTC.

V usage is TRBV10-1 and J usage is TRBJ2-3; tentatively, D is TRBD1 or TRBD2 (5 bases each). Germline lookup yields CDR1 WNHNN and CDR2 SYGVQD (reference sequence). This CDR3 spans 14 amino acids. The V and J ends lost 2 bases and 2 bases respectively, with 8 bases between them. The CDR3 protein is CASSEPGTTDTQYF. CDR3 sequence (DNA): TGCGCCAGCAGTGAGCCAGGGACCACAGATACGCAGTATTTT.